This TCR beta chain emerged from a study of cytomegalovirus exposure and HLA in healthy donors. Notes on the study in general: Later analysis identified around 15,000 TCR beta sequences associated with HLA alleles, using a false discovery rate threshold of 0.05.

Primers: 60 Vbeta forward and 13 Jbeta reverse. Sequencing was performed with immunoSEQ multiplex PCR; in TCRdb, only in-frame clones are kept and a portion is missing. The data contain about 99,000 clones, roughly three quarters of them singletons. As to this clone: Its antigen is not known.

This sequence was found in a male donor in good health and CMV-seropositive. Source material: PBMCs.

This CDR3 is CASSLQGGAPYGYTF. DNA for the CDR3: TGTGCCAGCAGCTTGCAGGGGGGAGCCCCCTATGGCTACACCTTC. The V call is TRBV5-8, the J call TRBJ1-2; 7 bases are shared with TRBD1. The CDR3 totals 15 residues. Germline lookup yields CDR1 SGHTS and CDR2 YDEGEE. Unmatched junction bases numbered 7, after V lost 1 base and J lost 4 bases.